This T cell receptor (beta chain) was identified during a study of post-analysis software for immune sequencing data (dated by TCRdb to the mid-2010s). For context, the study as a whole: The recorded disease courses included relapsing-remitting, secondary progressive and progressive-relapsing multiple sclerosis, and some patients had no subtype annotation. Patient repertoires were compared against roughly 11 previously published healthy control repertoires from donors aged about 6 to 27 years. A subset of samples was prepared in parallel using single-end sample barcoding, then pooled and co-amplified after Illumina adapter ligation. What the work shows at the level of the full study, not this receptor alone: Significantly higher frequencies in patients than in controls were found for about 5 TRBV segments, including TRBV5-6, TRBV5-1 and TRBV20-1. Normalized Chao1 diversity was significantly lower in multiple sclerosis patients than controls, suggesting substantial peripheral T-cell clonal expansion. Strong co-clustering of samples prepared in the same batch was shown by direct clustering with F measure, prompting a batch-effect correction. The multiple sclerosis patient group was slightly younger than the control group.

To demonstrate the VDJtools post-analysis software, TCR beta repertoires were profiled from the peripheral blood of more than ten young patients with multiple sclerosis. Multiple sclerosis patients were children and adolescents aged about 6 to 16 years. The receptor library was made with PCR. The listed sequencing device is Illumina HiSeq 2500. Unique molecular identifiers were incorporated into TCR beta cDNA libraries to reduce PCR and sequencing biases. Approximately 500,000 cDNA molecules were obtained for every 1 to 10 million input T cells, so each molecule roughly corresponded to one T cell. Patient libraries were prepared and sequenced with the same protocol used for the earlier healthy control dataset. Within a given batch, samples were prepared together, multiplexed and sequenced on the same HiSeq lane. Turning to the authors' computational methods: Raw barcoded reads were processed with MIGEC, and single-read molecular identifier groups were discarded before consensus assembly and CDR3 extraction. Clonotype tables were post-analysed with VDJtools, normalizing diversity by down-sampling all datasets to the smallest sample size. To correct batch-related cross-sample contamination, repertoire overlap clustering matched CDR3 amino acid sequences but not nucleotide sequences. TCRdb took the public reads, trimmed them with fastp at Q25, ran MiXCR for clone calling and kept in-frame beta chains. Records with the same CDR3 protein are collapsed into one entry carrying the most frequent genes and DNA. The V and J calls here are based on TCRdb, not the publication. This sample lists 150,000 to 200,000 distinct CDR3 sequences; around 28% were detected once. The ten largest account for approximately 1.5% of the sample.

This clonotype was found a few times. What antigen it recognizes has not been identified. Base qualities are not recorded, but no much larger clone differs from it by a single base. Compared with germline, V lacks 3 bases and J lacks 4 bases; bases without a gene match: 5. The CDR3 goes from the cysteine to the phenylalanine over 16 residues. Solely the CDR3 DNA is kept, with 48 bases framed from the first base. CDR1 and CDR2 (SGHTA, FQGNSA) derive from the germline V gene. The V and J genes are TRBV7-2 and TRBJ2-1, with 11 junctional bases fitting TRBD2. The sequencing sample was made of blood. This sequence was found in a girl under 18 with multiple sclerosis. The CDR3 protein: CASSFPGLAVYNEQFF. The nucleotide sequence reads TGTGCCAGCAGCTTCCCGGGACTAGCGGTTTACAATGAGCAGTTCTTC.